Presented here are 5 T cell receptor beta chains from one specimen sequenced in a study of patients and donors after allogeneic stem cell transplantation. In TCRdb, the RT-PCR reads were re-called with MiXCR into one record per CDR3 protein. The data contain about 160,000 distinct CDR3 sequences, 24% of them singletons. Sequenced input: blood, either unsorted or a sorted T cell fraction (not recorded which). The origin of the receptors is a human donor who was either an allogeneic HSCT recipient or a stem cell or donor lymphocyte infusion donor (not recorded which). It is not recorded whose cells these are; they may come from a transplant donor.

The rearrangement joins TRBV4-2 to TRBJ2-2, with D maybe TRBD2 (6 bases). The CDR3 is 17 residues long. Germline assignment: CDR1 LGHNA and CDR2 YNFKEQ. V lost 1 base and J 10 bases, leaving 22 bases between the germline ends. The CDR3: CASSQGPGGPIPAELFF. The CDR3 DNA reads TGTGCCAGCAGCCAAGGGCCCGGGGGTCCCATCCCCGCGGAGCTGTTTTTT.

The J gene is TRBJ2-7, the V gene TRBV9; 9 nucleotides line up with TRBD2. This CDR3 comprises 15 residues. The germline V gene encodes CDR1 SGDLS and CDR2 YYNGEE. The V and J ends lost 0 bases and 4 bases, in that order; junction bases with no gene match: 5. The chain's CDR3 is CASSVDAGGSYEQYF. In nucleotides, the CDR3 is TGTGCCAGCAGCGTAGATGCGGGGGGGTCATACGAGCAGTACTTC.

In this sample, this clonotype turned up a few times. J is TRBJ2-1 and V is TRBV21-1; the tabulated D call, TRBD2, remains unverified against the DNA. TRBV21-1 is a pseudogene. The CDR3 sequence is 14 residues long. CDR3 region: CASLRDCRYNEQFF. CDR3 in DNA: TGTGCCAGCCTCCGGGACTGTCGATACAATGAGCAGTTCTTC.

Points on this clonotype: The limits of the CDR3 on the DNA are not certain, so only TCRdb's listed CDR3 is given. This chain links TRBV20-1 with TRBJ2-2; the DNA was not compared with TRBD1, the D call given in the table. Germline V gene data show CDR1 as DFQATT and CDR2 as SNEGSKA (reference sequence). The CDR3 adds up to 16 amino acids, both ends counted. The CDR3 is CSARDPGEGAGELFFF.

The chain employs TRBV7-2 and TRBJ1-2; D uncertain. This CDR3 has 12 amino acids. V lost 5 bases, J lost 4 bases, and 8 bases lay in between. The V gene's germline CDR1 is SGHTA and CDR2 FQGNSA. The CDR3 loop is CASSGNSYGYTF. CDR3 nucleotide sequence: TGTGCCAGCAGCGGCAACAGCTATGGCTACACCTTC.